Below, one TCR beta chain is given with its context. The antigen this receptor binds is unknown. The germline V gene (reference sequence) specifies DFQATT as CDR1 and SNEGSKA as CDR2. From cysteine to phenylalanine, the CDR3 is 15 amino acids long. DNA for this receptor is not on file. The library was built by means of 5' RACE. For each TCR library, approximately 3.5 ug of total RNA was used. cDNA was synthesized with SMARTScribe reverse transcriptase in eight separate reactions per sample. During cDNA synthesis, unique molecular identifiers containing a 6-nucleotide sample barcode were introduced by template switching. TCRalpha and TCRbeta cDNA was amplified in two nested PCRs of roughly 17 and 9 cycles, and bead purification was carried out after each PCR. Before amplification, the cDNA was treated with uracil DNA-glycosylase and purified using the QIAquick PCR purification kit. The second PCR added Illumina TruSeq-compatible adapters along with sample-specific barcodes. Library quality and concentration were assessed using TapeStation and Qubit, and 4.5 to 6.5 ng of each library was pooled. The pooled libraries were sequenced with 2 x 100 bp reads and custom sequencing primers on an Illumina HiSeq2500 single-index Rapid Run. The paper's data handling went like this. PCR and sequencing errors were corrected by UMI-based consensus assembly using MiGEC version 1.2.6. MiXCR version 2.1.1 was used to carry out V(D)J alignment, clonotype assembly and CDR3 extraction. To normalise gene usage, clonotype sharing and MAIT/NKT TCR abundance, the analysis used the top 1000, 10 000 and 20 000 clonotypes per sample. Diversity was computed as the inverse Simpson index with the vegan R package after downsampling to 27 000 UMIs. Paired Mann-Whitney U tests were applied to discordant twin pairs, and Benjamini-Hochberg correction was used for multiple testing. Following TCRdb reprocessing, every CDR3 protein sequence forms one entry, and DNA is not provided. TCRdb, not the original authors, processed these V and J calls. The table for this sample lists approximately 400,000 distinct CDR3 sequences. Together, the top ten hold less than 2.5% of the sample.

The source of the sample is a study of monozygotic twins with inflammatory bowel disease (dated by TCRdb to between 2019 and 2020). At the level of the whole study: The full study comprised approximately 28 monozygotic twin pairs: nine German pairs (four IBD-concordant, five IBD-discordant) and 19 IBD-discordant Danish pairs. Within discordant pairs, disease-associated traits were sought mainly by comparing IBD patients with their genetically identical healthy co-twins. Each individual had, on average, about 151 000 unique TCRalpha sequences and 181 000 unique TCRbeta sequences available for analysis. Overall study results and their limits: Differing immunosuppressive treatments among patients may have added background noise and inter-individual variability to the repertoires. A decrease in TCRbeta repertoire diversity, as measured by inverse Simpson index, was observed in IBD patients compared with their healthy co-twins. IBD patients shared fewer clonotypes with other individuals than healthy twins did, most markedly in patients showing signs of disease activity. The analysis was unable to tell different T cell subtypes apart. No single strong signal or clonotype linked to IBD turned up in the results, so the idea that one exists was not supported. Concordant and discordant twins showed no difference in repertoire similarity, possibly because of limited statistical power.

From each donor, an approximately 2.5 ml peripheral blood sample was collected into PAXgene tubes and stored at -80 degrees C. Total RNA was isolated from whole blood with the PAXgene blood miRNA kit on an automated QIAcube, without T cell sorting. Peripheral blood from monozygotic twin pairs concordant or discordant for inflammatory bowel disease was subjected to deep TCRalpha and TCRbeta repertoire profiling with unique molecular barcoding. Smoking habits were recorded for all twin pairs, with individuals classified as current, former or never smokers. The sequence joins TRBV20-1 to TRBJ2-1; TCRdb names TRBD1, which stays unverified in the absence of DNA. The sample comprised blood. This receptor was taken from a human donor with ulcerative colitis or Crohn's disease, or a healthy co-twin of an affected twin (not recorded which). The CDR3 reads CSARPTAGVYNEQFF.